The source of this TCR beta chain is a study of cytomegalovirus exposure and HLA in healthy donors listed by TCRdb under 2017. Study-level background: An earlier analysis of some 600 of the donors reported 276 Gb of sequence data and 90 million to 120 million unique TCR beta sequences obtained from some 170 million T cells. About 300 gigabases of sequencing data and some 85 million unique TCR sequences were included in an early release covering about 700 HLA-typed donors. The genetic ancestry cluster associated with self-reported Caucasian donors included about 81% of the roughly 410 genotyped donors. The study aimed to test whether cataloging public T cell receptors could reveal signatures of past pathogen exposure. The study profiled the T cell repertoires of about 720 subjects by immunosequencing and related them to cytomegalovirus serostatus. In addition to the first cohort of approximately 670 subjects, a separate validation cohort of approximately 110 different subjects was used. High-throughput TCR immunosequencing, statistical association of individual TCRs with disease status, and machine learning were combined to predict cytomegalovirus infection status. A later analysis re-analyzed previously published TCR beta repertoires from roughly 630 donors and added high-resolution HLA genotyping to study TCR occurrence patterns. The later analysis used no new phenotypic data to find candidate immune exposures, relying instead on TCR beta sequences and their occurrence across donors. In an earlier analysis of over 550 of the donors, high-throughput TCR beta sequencing was used to judge whether each TCR beta V gene segment behaved as functional or pseudogenic. Donor age, sex, ethnicity and CMV serostatus were compiled together with the repertoire data. Genome-wide SNP genotypes for about 55% of the roughly 670 donors were used in a later genetic analysis, which treated that subset as a discovery cohort. All discovery cohort repertoires had been generated using a single sequencing platform. Both class I and class II loci were covered by HLA typing, at four-digit resolution. Typing coverage varied by locus: about 620-630 donors for A, B, C, DRB1 and DQB1; about 520 for DQA1; around 570 for DPA1; some 470 for DPB1. Because of strong linkage in the cohort, roughly five DR-DQ haplotypes were treated as single units for association and clustering. Among about 370 genotyped donors of the cohort, an average of approximately 200,000 unique TCR beta nucleotide sequences was sequenced per donor, of which 15% to 20% were non-productive.

The germline V gene yields MGHRA for CDR1 and YSYEKL for CDR2. Inclusive of the bounding cysteine and phenylalanine, the CDR3 is 15 residues long. The kept DNA is CDR3 alone, 45 bases in frame from the first base. Trimming takes 1 base from V and 8 bases from J, and the germline ends sit 14 bases apart. Libraries were constructed by the immunoSEQ multiplex PCR assay. A mixture of 60 forward primers for TCR Vbeta segments and 13 reverse primers for TCR Jbeta segments was used in the multiplex PCR. Amplification of the CDR3 region of rearranged TCR beta genes was performed with a multiplex PCR assay on genomic DNA. The amplified TCR beta libraries were sequenced on the Illumina HiSeq System as 87-base-pair reads. The paper's processing steps were these. A later analysis tallied 80 million to 95 million unique TCR beta chains across the 700 or so repertoires, and about 12 million of those chains were shared by two or more donors. Raw reads were error-corrected and collapsed into unique sequences with a nearest-neighbor algorithm that merged closely related sequences to remove PCR and sequencing errors. Alignment of CDR3 sequences to IMGT reference sequences was used to assign V, D and J gene segments. For a sequence to be retained, a match of at least six nucleotides to both a V gene segment and a J gene segment was required. A rearrangement counted as productive if the CDR3 had no stop codons and remained in frame with V and J, and every other rearrangement counted as non-productive. CDR3 was defined by IMGT convention, running from the second conserved V-encoded cysteine to the conserved J-encoded phenylalanine. The earlier analysis of some 540 of the donors excluded any sequence lacking an unambiguous match to a single V gene segment. In an earlier analysis of around 600 of the donors, V segments were called functional above 56.7% productive rearrangements and were called segregating when the between-donor standard deviation exceeded 5%. A statistical classification framework was developed to diagnose cytomegalovirus status using the catalog of TCR beta chain sequences. In a later analysis, V and J genes were assigned by comparing TCR nucleotide sequences against IMGT/GENE-DB human TR gene sequences. In a later analysis, CDR3 sequences and most-parsimonious VDJ recombination scenarios were assigned using the TCRdist pipeline. A later analysis defined each TCR beta chain by its CDR3 amino acid sequence plus V-gene family, and excluded reads lacking a unique V-gene family. In a later analysis, 500 to 700 highly shared, low-generation-probability nucleotide sequences were removed to address suspected cross-contamination and a sequencing artifact. In a later analysis, a clonal expansion index for each public chain was calculated from normalized within-repertoire ranks of inferred template counts. In a later analysis, generation probabilities were computed with a VDJ recombination model fitted to out-of-frame rearrangements, and the resulting probabilities were checked against IGoR. In a later analysis, hypergeometric tests were used to score TCR-TCR, TCR-HLA and TCR-CMV co-occurrence, with a repertoire-size bias correction applied to TCR pairs. False discovery rates were estimated in a later analysis by permuting HLA or CMV assignments 20 times. In a later analysis, co-occurring TCRs were grouped with DBSCAN, and TCRdist sequence similarity was added when clustering was performed within HLA-allele-positive subsets. Co-occurrence clustering excluded repertoires with fewer than 30,000 or more than 120,000 public chains, plus five with anomalous nucleotide sharing. Imported from immuneACCESS, the table was reduced by TCRdb to in-frame sequences with V and J called. These copies leave out some clones; in studies compared against another copy, an unresolved V gene accounts for under half, and the cause of the remainder is not known. V and J calls and clone size follow that table, whereas D and trimming were derived from the DNA. The sample contains under 200,000 clones, about 80% of them found a single time. Roughly 1.3% of the sample belongs to the ten largest clones.

With regard to this clone: Its antigen is not yet known. Qualities for individual bases were not recorded, and no much larger clone is one base off.

The full study reports these points: In vitro tests confirmed that a few of the cytomegalovirus-associated TCR beta chains recognize cytomegalovirus antigens. At a false discovery rate of 0.05, a later analysis linked 15,000 to 20,000 TCR beta sequences to specific HLA alleles. When HLA alleles, especially DR and DQ, strongly co-occurred, TCR associations were difficult to assign to individual alleles. Correlated functional status among segregating V segments might be attributable to linkage disequilibrium, but an unknown experimental factor could not be ruled out. The 87-base-pair reads could not distinguish some IMGT-functional V segments, including TRBV6-2 and TRBV6-3, so those segments were excluded. Because HLA typing was missing for some donors at each locus, association tests included only the typed subset. Most CMV-associated TCR beta chains appeared to be HLA-restricted in a later analysis, and the HLA associations seemed to be driven largely by CMV exposure. A further reported finding was that TCR beta sequences accurately predicted the HLA-A and HLA-B alleles for most subjects in the first cohort. Compared with equally common non-associated chains, HLA-associated TCR beta chains in a later analysis were more clonally expanded and had lower generation probabilities. In a later genetic analysis, a missense DCLRE1C variant was associated with V-gene and J-gene trimming of TCR beta chains, and the association was replicated in an independent cohort. The classifier was reported to diagnose cytomegalovirus status with high specificity and sensitivity in both the original cohort and the validation cohort. In the study, around 150 TCR beta chains were listed as associated with cytomegalovirus. While some public TCRs were present in many individuals, most TCR sequences turned up only very rarely across donors. In a later analysis, several top co-occurrence clusters were reported to appear linked to parvovirus B19, influenza, CMV and Epstein-Barr virus. The sequencing pipeline was judged likely to have produced a cluster of highly shared sequence variants as a technical artifact. In an earlier analysis of around 600 of the donors, most TCR beta V segments appeared in productive rearrangements about 87% or about 30% of the time, broadly matching IMGT annotations. Sequencing depth was assumed to be roughly uniform across donors in the presence/absence analyses, though that assumption may not hold. The authors suggested that the approach could potentially be generalized to other disease states and immunological phenotypes. In a later genetic analysis, fewer N-insertions in productive TCRs were reported among donors in an Asian-associated ancestry cluster than the roughly 700-donor mean. According to a later analysis, TCR association rates differed among HLA loci, with DRB1 alleles showing the most associated TCRs and HLA-C alleles showing the fewest. In this cohort, only TCR beta chains were sequenced, and detectable features were limited by the absence of alpha or paired-chain data. Over 15 rarely observed V segments, including chromosome 9 orphons, were excluded from the earlier analysis of a few hundred of the donors because counts were too low. The only immune exposure information available for the cohort was CMV serostatus.

The cohort consisted of 650 to 700 healthy bone marrow donors. At the time of sampling, every cohort member was nominally healthy, though immune exposures that went unrecorded were likely present. The donor tested CMV seronegative, placing the donor among the roughly 400 seronegative members of the cohort. Every donor gave a peripheral blood sample, and the peripheral blood mononuclear cells from that sample were used for TCR beta sequencing. Genomic DNA extraction from the blood cell samples was performed with the Qiagen DNeasy Blood Extraction Kit. The TCR originated in a man aged 25 to 40 in good health and CMV-seronegative. The V and J genes are TRBV4-1 and TRBJ1-4, with no confident D gene call. Sequenced sample: PBMCs. This receptor carries the CDR3 CASSQASQDWEKLFF. The nucleotide sequence is TGCGCCAGCAGCCAAGCGAGCCAGGATTGGGAAAAACTGTTTTTT.